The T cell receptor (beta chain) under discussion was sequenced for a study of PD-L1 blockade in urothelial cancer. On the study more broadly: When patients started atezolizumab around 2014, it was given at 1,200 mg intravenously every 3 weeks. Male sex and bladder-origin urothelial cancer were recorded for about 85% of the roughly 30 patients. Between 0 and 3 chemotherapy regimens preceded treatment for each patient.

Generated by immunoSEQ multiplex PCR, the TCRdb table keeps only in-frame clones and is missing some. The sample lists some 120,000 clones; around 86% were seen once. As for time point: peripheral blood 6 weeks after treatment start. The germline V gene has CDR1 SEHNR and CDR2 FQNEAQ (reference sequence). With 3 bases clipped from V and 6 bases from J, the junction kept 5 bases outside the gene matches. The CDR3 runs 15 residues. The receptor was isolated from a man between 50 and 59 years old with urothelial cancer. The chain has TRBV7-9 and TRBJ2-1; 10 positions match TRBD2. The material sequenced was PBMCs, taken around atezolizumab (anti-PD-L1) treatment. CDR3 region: CASSFPSGSPNEQFF. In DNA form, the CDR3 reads TGTGCCAGCAGCTTCCCTAGCGGGAGCCCCAATGAGCAGTTCTTC. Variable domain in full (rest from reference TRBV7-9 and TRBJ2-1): DTGVSQNPRHKITKRGQNVTFRCDPISEHNRLYWYRQTLGQGPEFLTYFQNEAQLEKSRLLSDRFSAERPKGSFSTLEIQRTEQGDSAMYLCASSFPSGSPNEQFFGPGTRLTVL.